Below, one T cell receptor beta chain is given with its context. The antigen remains unidentified. Trimming took 0 bases from V and 7 from J, leaving 11 bases between them. Germline V gene lookup returns CDR1 SGDLS and CDR2 YYNGEE. This CDR3 comprises 14 residues. This entry comes from a study of identical twins. Study-wide results and limits: Abundant beta clonotypes from cord blood had fewer insertions, unlike memory repertoires, which showed none.

TCRdb called the 5' RACE reads again in MiXCR, with one record for every CDR3 protein. The table includes about 210,000 distinct CDR3 sequences, around 9.6% detected once. This chain joins TRBV9 and TRBJ2-1, with no clear D. The receptor was derived from a woman aged 18-29 years in good health. Material for sequencing was memory (CD45RO+) T cells sorted from blood. The CDR3 protein is CASSVDPKWNEQFF. DNA for the CDR3: TGTGCCAGCAGCGTAGATCCTAAATGGAATGAGCAGTTCTTC.